These 21 T cell receptor beta chains were sequenced from one sample in a study of radiotherapy plus CTLA-4 blockade in lung cancer. Only in-frame clones appear in the TCRdb table, and some are missing; sequencing was by immunoSEQ multiplex PCR. The sample records 51,000 or so clones, 60% to 80% being singletons. The material sequenced was peripheral blood, taken from a patient treated with radiotherapy plus ipilimumab. The receptors were sampled from a human donor with non-small cell lung cancer who had stable disease on radiotherapy plus ipilimumab.

This sequence joins TRBV13 and TRBJ2-1, with 12 bases that match TRBD2. The CDR3 spans 19 residues. Germline lookup yields CDR1 PRHDT and CDR2 FYEKMQ (reference sequence). V shed 3 bases and J 4 bases; nucleotides not matched to a gene: 13. In DNA form, the CDR3 reads TGTGCCAGCAGCTTTTTCGGACTAGCGGGGACTCCGTATTACAATGAGCAGTTCTTC. As protein: CASSFFGLAGTPYYNEQFF.

The chain carries TRBV6-4 and TRBJ1-2; D unresolved. The length of the CDR3 is 16 residues. The germline CDR1 and CDR2 sequences are MRHNA and SNTAGT. Trimming shortened V by 0 bases and J by 8 bases, and 19 bases separated the two germline ends. CDR3 region: CASSDSKDGPGGGYTF. CDR3 DNA: TGTGCCAGCAGTGACTCGAAGGACGGGCCAGGCGGCGGCTACACCTTC.

The chain links TRBV11-3 to TRBJ2-7; 7 positions match TRBD1. Losses at the gene ends were 1 base for V and 1 base for J; bases not matched to a gene: 1. The length of the CDR3 is 14 residues. Germline-derived CDR1 and CDR2 are SGHNT and YENEEA. The CDR3 here is CASSLGGQSYEQYF. CDR3 bases: TGTGCCAGCAGCTTAGGGGGACAGTCCTACGAGCAGTACTTC.

The J gene is TRBJ2-7, the V gene TRBV6-1; D gene uncertain. This CDR3 is built from 12 residues. The ends were cut back, 4 bases at V and 5 bases at J, with 9 bases in the middle. Germline CDR1 and CDR2: MNHNS and SASEGT. Written as DNA, the CDR3 is TGTGCCAGCAGTGGATGGTCCGACGAGCAGTACTTC. Translating gives CASSGWSDEQYF.

This clone appeared once. The gene calls are TRBV7-9 and TRBJ2-5; TRBD1 matches 7 bases. The CDR3 runs to 14 residues. Unmatched junction bases numbered 5, after V lost 3 bases and J lost 4 bases. CDR1 and CDR2 (germline): SEHNR, FQNEAQ (reference sequence). CDR3 nucleotide sequence: TGTGCCAGCAGCTTCGGGACAGAGGCAGAGACCCAGTACTTC. Residues: CASSFGTEAETQYF.

This chain links TRBV28 with TRBJ1-6; D is perhaps TRBD1 (5 bases). Germline CDR1 is MDHEN and CDR2 is SYDVKM. Deletions cut 7 bases from V and 7 bases from J, with 14 bases between. The CDR3 runs 14 residues. CDR3 DNA: TGTGCCAGCACTCTCGGGGGGGTCAATTCACCCCTCCACTTT. Its translation is CASTLGGVNSPLHF.

The chain is built from TRBV19 and TRBJ1-5; the D is unclear. From germline, CDR1 is LNHDA and CDR2 SQIVND (reference sequence). The length of the CDR3 is 14 residues. The germline V and J ends were trimmed by 6 bases and 1 base, with 10 bases remaining between them. The chain's CDR3 is CASRPTPSNQPQHF. The CDR3 nucleotides read TGTGCCAGTAGACCAACACCAAGCAATCAGCCCCAGCATTTT.

DNA for the CDR3: TGTGCCAGCAGTGAACAGACGAGGGCACGGCAGCCCCAGCATTTT. It is translated as CASSEQTRARQPQHF. The chain has TRBV2 and TRBJ1-5; D not resolved. CDR1 SNHLY and CDR2 FYNNEI come from the germline V gene. This CDR3 is built from 15 residues. V was cut by 2 bases and J by 7 bases, with 15 bases left in between.

The chain carries TRBV10-1 and TRBJ1-1, with D perhaps matching TRBD1 (6 bases). This CDR3 spans 16 amino acids. The germline V and J ends were trimmed by 5 bases and 0 bases, with 16 bases remaining between them. The germline CDR1 and CDR2 sequences are WNHNN and SYGVQD (reference sequence). CDR3 in DNA: TGCGCCAGCAGTTTGAGACAGGCCCCCTTGAACACTGAAGCTTTCTTT. It yields the protein CASSLRQAPLNTEAFF.

This clone came up once. The chain is built from TRBV19 and TRBJ1-6, with TRBD1 matching 8 bases. The V and J ends lost 5 bases and 9 bases, in that order; junction bases with no gene match: 6. Per the germline V gene, CDR1 is LNHDA and CDR2 is SQIVND (reference sequence). This CDR3 spans 14 amino acids. The CDR3 DNA sequence: TGTGCCAGTAGTTCTGGACAGGGCGGTTCACCCCTCCACTTT. It codes for CASSSGQGGSPLHF.

The chain is built from TRBV5-5 and TRBJ1-5, with a possible D match to TRBD1 (6 bases). The germline V gene encodes CDR1 SGHKS and CDR2 YYEKEE (reference sequence). The CDR3 length is 13 residues. Trimming left V 2 bases short and J 13 bases short, with 16 bases between. The CDR3, as DNA: TGTGCCAGCAGCTTTCTGGGGGGCCGATTGCAGCATTTT. Its translation is CASSFLGGRLQHF.

The chain recombines TRBV5-1 with TRBJ1-1; 7 nucleotides agree with TRBD1. There are 17 residues in the CDR3. V lost 0 bases and J lost 4; bases outside the gene matches: 12. Germline V gene data show CDR1 as SGHRS and CDR2 as YFSETQ. As DNA, the CDR3 is TGCGCCAGCAGCTTGGGAGGGTGGGACAGCCATATCACTGAAGCTTTCTTT. Its protein product is CASSLGGWDSHITEAFF. Drawing the rest from reference TRBV5-1 and TRBJ1-1, the complete variable domain is KAGVTQTPRYLIKTRGQQVTLSCSPISGHRSVSWYQQTPGQGLQFLFEYFSETQRNKGNFPGRFSGRQFSNSRSEMNVSTLELGDSALYLCASSLGGWDSHITEAFFGQGTRLTVV.

The chain recombines TRBV28 with TRBJ2-5; 8 positions match TRBD2. Trimming at V came to 1 base and at J to 1 base, leaving 2 bases not matched to a gene. Germline CDR1 and CDR2: MDHEN and SYDVKM. The CDR3 contains 15 residues. Here the CDR3 DNA reads TGTGCCAGCAGTTTATTACTAGCGGTCCAAGAGACCCAGTACTTC. Amino acids: CASSLLLAVQETQYF.

The chain is built from TRBV5-6 and TRBJ1-2, with 8 nucleotides matching TRBD1. V shed 2 bases, J shed 3 bases, and the junction held 3 bases outside the gene matches. The CDR3 is 14 residues long. The germline V gene has CDR1 SGHDT and CDR2 YYEEEE. Written as DNA, the CDR3 is TGTGCCAGCAGCTTAAACAGGGGGGACTATGGCTACACCTTC. Translated, it gives CASSLNRGDYGYTF.

This sequence joins TRBV5-4 and TRBJ2-2, with 13 bases identical to TRBD2. The ends lost 4 bases at V and 1 base at J; junction bases unmatched: 4. CDR1 is SGHNT, CDR2 YYREEE, per germline (reference sequence). There are 17 residues in the CDR3. CDR3 sequence (DNA): TGTGCCAGCAGCCCGGGACTAGCGGGGAGGAACACCGGGGAGCTGTTTTTT. Translation: CASSPGLAGRNTGELFF.

This clone was counted once. The chain recombines TRBV11-2 with TRBJ2-5; a possible D gene is TRBD2 (5 bases). V dropped 3 bases and J dropped 5 bases, with 10 bases sitting between them. The germline gives CDR1 SGHAT, CDR2 FQNNGV. The CDR3 is 13 residues long. CDR3 in DNA: TGTGCCAGCAGCTTCGGACTTAAGGAGACCCAGTACTTC. Its translation is CASSFGLKETQYF.

The V and J genes are TRBV19 and TRBJ2-5; tentative D call: TRBD2 (6 bases). The V and J ends lost 1 base and 7 bases respectively, with 10 bases between them. Germline CDR1 and CDR2: LNHDA and SQIVND (reference sequence). This CDR3 is 13 amino acids long. Here the CDR3 DNA reads TGTGCCAGTAGTATAGGGGGGGATGGGACCCAGTACTTC. Protein: CASSIGGDGTQYF.

This clone was observed a single time. The chain combines TRBV30 with TRBJ1-5, with D unresolved. Per the germline V gene, CDR1 is GTSNPN and CDR2 is SVGIG (reference sequence). Between the trimmed V and J ends, which lost 1 base and 3 bases, there was a span of 13 bases. This CDR3 has 15 amino acids. This CDR3 reads CAWSGRTRFNQPQHF. CDR3 sequence (DNA): TGTGCCTGGAGTGGACGGACCCGATTCAATCAGCCCCAGCATTTT. Filled out from reference TRBV30 and TRBJ1-5, the complete variable domain reads SQTIHQWPATLVQPVGSPLSLECTVEGTSNPNLYWYRQAAGRGLQLLFYSVGIGQISSEVPQNLSASRPQDRQFILSSKKLLLSDSGFYLCAWSGRTRFNQPQHFGDGTRLSIL.

The chain couples TRBV9 to TRBJ1-5, with TRBD1 as a possible D gene (6 bases). The V gene's germline CDR1 is SGDLS and CDR2 YYNGEE. V lost 0 bases, J lost 9 bases, and 13 bases lay in between. The CDR3 is 14 residues long. This CDR3 reads CASSVEQGSGPQHF. The CDR3 nucleotides read TGTGCCAGCAGCGTAGAACAGGGCTCCGGGCCCCAGCATTTT.

The table lists this clone with a few counts. The chain uses TRBV6-1 and TRBJ1-3, with D unclear. This CDR3 is built from 14 residues. Trimming pared 3 bases from V and 3 bases from J, leaving 9 bases between. Per the germline V gene, CDR1 is MNHNS and CDR2 is SASEGT. The CDR3 nucleotides are TGTGCCAGCAGTGAGGTTATACGTGGAAACACCATATATTTT. It is translated as CASSEVIRGNTIYF.

The rearrangement joins TRBV30 to TRBJ2-5; D is uncertain. The CDR3 is made up of 15 amino acids. V was cut by 2 bases and J by 0 bases, with 13 bases left in between. In germline, CDR1 is GTSNPN, CDR2 SVGIG (reference sequence). The CDR3 is CAWSYGEGYQETQYF. The CDR3, as DNA: TGTGCCTGGAGTTACGGAGAAGGGTACCAAGAGACCCAGTACTTC.